These T cell receptor beta chains were read from a single sample in a study of blood T cell repertoires in COVID-19. Produced via immunoSEQ multiplex PCR; TCRdb's table is partial and in-frame only. The sample holds roughly 260,000 clones; roughly nine tenths are singletons and the top ten take approximately 1.2%. The material sequenced was PBMCs or T cells enriched from blood (not recorded which). Source of these receptors: a human donor in a cohort exposed to, infected with or recovered from COVID-19 (not recorded which). The donor label of this sample is uncertain. CDR3s include the opening cysteine and the closing phenylalanine or tryptophan. A D gene is named only where the DNA matches it firmly. Expanded clones get a size class; other rows say once, few or many, or leave the size out.

j_gene,d_gene,v_gene,abundance,CDR3aa,CDR3nt
TRBJ2-1,TRBD2,TRBV7-9,-,CASSLTSGGSRNEQFF,TGTGCCAGCAGCCTGACTAGCGGGGGGAGTAGGAATGAGCAGTTCTTC
TRBJ1-1,TRBD1,TRBV9,-,CASSQGTGGENTEAFF,TGTGCCAGCAGCCAAGGGACAGGGGGGGAGAACACTGAAGCTTTCTTT
TRBJ1-1,TRBD1,TRBV6-4,-,CASRDRAGTEAFF,TGTGCCAGCAGAGACAGGGCGGGGACTGAAGCTTTCTTT
TRBJ1-5,TRBD1,TRBV30,-,CAWSSAGGGQPQHF,TGTGCCTGGAGTTCGGCAGGGGGCGGACAGCCCCAGCATTTT
TRBJ2-5,-,TRBV7-9,-,CASSPQTGRETQYF,TGTGCCAGCAGCCCGCAGACGGGTCGAGAGACCCAGTACTTC
TRBJ2-7,-,TRBV11-1,-,CASSRLTGRGTYEQYF,TGTGCCAGCAGCCGACTGACGGGACGGGGGACCTACGAGCAGTACTTC
TRBJ2-7,TRBD2,TRBV6-5,-,CATRLAPSYEQYF,TGTGCCACTAGACTAGCCCCCTCCTACGAGCAGTACTTC
TRBJ2-5,-,TRBV5-1,-,CASSLEGGETQYF,TGCGCCAGCAGCTTGGAGGGGGGGGAGACCCAGTACTTC
TRBJ1-2,-,TRBV4-1,-,CASRQAGRGDYGYTF,TGCGCCAGCAGACAAGCAGGGAGGGGGGACTATGGCTACACCTTC
TRBJ1-5,-,TRBV19,-,CASNMDPGGSQPQHF,TGTGCCAGTAATATGGATCCGGGGGGCTCTCAGCCCCAGCATTTT
TRBJ2-7,-,TRBV30,-,CAWRRQAFYEQYF,TGTGCCTGGAGAAGACAGGCTTTCTACGAGCAGTACTTC
TRBJ1-2,-,TRBV4-2,-,CASSQRQGNYGYTF,TGTGCCAGCAGCCAACGACAAGGAAACTATGGCTACACCTTC
TRBJ2-6,-,TRBV6-2/TRBV6-3,-,CASSGQIVSFGANVLTF,TGTGCCAGCAGTGGACAGATAGTCAGTTTTGGGGCCAACGTCCTGACTTTC
TRBJ1-2,TRBD1,TRBV4-2,-,CASSQASTPTTGGYGYTF,TGTGCCAGCAGCCAAGCTAGCACTCCCACGACAGGGGGTTATGGCTACACCTTC
TRBJ1-6,TRBD1,TRBV7-2,-,CASRERSDRDSPLHF,TGTGCCAGCAGGGAAAGGAGTGACAGGGATTCACCCCTCCACTTT
TRBJ1-2,-,TRBV25-1,-,CASSELPGTGGYTF,TGTGCCAGCAGTGAACTACCAGGGACTGGAGGCTACACCTTC
TRBJ1-6,TRBD1,TRBV5-4,-,CASNLGRPGQLNSPLHF,TGTGCCAGCAACTTAGGTAGGCCGGGACAGCTTAATTCACCCCTCCACTTT
TRBJ2-1,TRBD1,TRBV10-1,-,CASSERTQGARPGHPNEQFF,TGCGCCAGCAGTGAACGTACGCAGGGGGCGAGGCCGGGACACCCAAATGAGCAGTTCTTC
TRBJ2-1,TRBD2,TRBV19,-,CASSIEASGYNEQFF,TGTGCCAGTAGTATAGAAGCTAGCGGCTACAATGAGCAGTTCTTC
TRBJ2-3,TRBD2,TRBV4-3,-,CASSQKGASGGRTDTQYF,TGCGCCAGCAGCCAAAAGGGCGCTAGCGGGGGGCGGACAGATACGCAGTATTTT
TRBJ1-1,-,TRBV2,-,CASGRGRTEAFF,TGTGCCAGCGGGAGAGGAAGGACTGAAGCTTTCTTT
TRBJ2-3,-,TRBV7-3,-,CASSPTVTDTQYF,TGTGCCAGCAGCCCGACTGTCACAGATACGCAGTATTTT
TRBJ1-1,-,TRBV10-3,-,CAIRDMNTEAFF,TGTGCCATCCGAGACATGAACACTGAAGCTTTCTTT
TRBJ2-7,-,TRBV10-3,-,CAISLGDYSYEQYF,TGTGCCATCAGTCTCGGTGACTACTCCTACGAGCAGTACTTC
TRBJ1-1,TRBD1,TRBV4-2,-,CASSTTGDTDTEAFF,TGTGCCAGCAGCACAACAGGGGATACGGACACTGAAGCTTTCTTT
TRBJ1-4,TRBD1,TRBV2,-,CASSMDRGRGEKLFF,TGTGCCAGCAGCATGGACAGGGGACGTGGTGAAAAACTGTTTTTT
TRBJ2-5,-,TRBV11-2,once,CASSIGVETQYF,TGTGCCAGCAGCATCGGGGTAGAGACCCAGTACTTC
TRBJ2-7,TRBD2,TRBV19,-,CASSTSGVSSYEQYF,TGTGCCAGTAGTACTAGCGGGGTAAGCTCCTACGAGCAGTACTTC
TRBJ2-3,-,TRBV7-2,-,CASSLGPSTDTQYF,TGTGCCAGCAGCCTGGGGCCAAGCACAGATACGCAGTATTTT
TRBJ2-7,TRBD1,TRBV4-3,-,CASSPYLQGYEQYF,TGCGCCAGCAGCCCGTACCTACAGGGGTATGAGCAGTACTTC
TRBJ1-3,-,TRBV19,-,CASSGQGNTIYF,TGTGCCAGTAGCGGACAGGGAAACACCATATATTTT
TRBJ2-5,TRBD2,TRBV30,-,CAATKTSGGSQETQYF,TGTGCCGCGACTAAGACTAGCGGGGGGTCCCAAGAGACCCAGTACTTC
TRBJ1-1,TRBD1,TRBV5-1,once,CASSRGTGLNTEAFF,TGCGCCAGCAGCCGAGGGACAGGCTTGAACACTGAAGCTTTCTTT
TRBJ2-3,-,TRBV2,-,CASSENRVADTQYF,TGTGCCAGCAGTGAAAACAGGGTGGCAGATACGCAGTATTTT
TRBJ1-2,-,TRBV20-1,-,CSARQGNGYTF,TGCAGTGCTCGTCAGGGAAATGGCTACACCTTC
TRBJ2-7,-,TRBV9,-,CASSESLQYTYEQYF,TGTGCCAGCAGCGAGTCCCTTCAGTACACCTACGAGCAGTACTTC
TRBJ1-2,TRBD1,TRBV3-1/TRBV3-2,-,CASSLGQVSYGYTF,TGTGCCAGCAGCCTGGGACAGGTTAGTTATGGCTACACCTTC
TRBJ1-3,TRBD1,TRBV7-9,-,CASSLGDRGNTIYF,TGTGCCAGCAGCTTAGGGGACAGAGGAAACACCATATATTTT
TRBJ2-5,TRBD2,TRBV27,-,CVSHPSGGYQETQYF,TGTGTCTCCCACCCTAGCGGGGGGTACCAAGAGACCCAGTACTTC
TRBJ1-2,-,TRBV30,-,CAWRGGRNGYTF,TGTGCCTGGAGGGGCGGGCGGAATGGCTACACCTTC
TRBJ2-1,-,TRBV7-9,once,CASSRRDQTVYNEQFF,TGTGCCAGCAGCCGGCGCGACCAGACAGTCTACAATGAGCAGTTCTTC
TRBJ1-3,TRBD1,TRBV7-9,few,CASSSPGQIGNTIYF,TGTGCCAGCAGCTCTCCGGGACAGATAGGAAACACCATATATTTT
TRBJ2-3,TRBD2,TRBV11-2,-,CASRSGSGGTDTQYF,TGTGCCAGCAGATCCGGCAGCGGGGGCACAGATACGCAGTATTTT
TRBJ2-1,TRBD1,TRBV5-1,-,CASSLEGAPYNEQFF,TGCGCCAGCAGCTTAGAGGGGGCCCCCTACAATGAGCAGTTCTTC
TRBJ2-3,-,TRBV5-1,-,CASSLSGAREDTQYF,TGCGCCAGCAGCTTGAGTGGGGCGCGAGAAGATACGCAGTATTTT